The T cell receptor beta chain under discussion was sequenced for a study of beta chain features in type 1 diabetes. Study as a whole: Healthy donors and patients had similar age, gender and cell yields.

Expressed TCRB transcripts got sequenced, as all isolated RNA was reverse transcribed. This table comes from immunoSEQ multiplex PCR, and its TCRdb copy is limited to in-frame clones, with some not included. The data hold fewer than 400,000 clones, with 9.3% observed a single time. CDR1 SEHNR and CDR2 FQNEAQ come from the germline V gene (reference sequence). V was pared by 5 bases and J by 3 bases, with 13 bases between. The CDR3 extends over 14 amino acids. Whole-study results and caveats: All four CD4+ subsets of Type 1 diabetes patients contained TCRB CDR3s that were moderately but significantly shorter.

Worth noting for this clone: The antigen remains undetermined.

The chain carries TRBV7-9 and TRBJ2-5; D may be TRBD2 (6 bases). This clonotype was obtained from a man aged 25-40 years with type 1 diabetes. The specimen sequenced was central memory CD4+ T cells from blood. This CDR3 reads CASSQYGGKETQYF. CDR3 nucleotide sequence: TGTGCCAGCAGCCAATATGGGGGGAAAGAGACCCAGTACTTC.